This record concerns one T cell receptor (beta chain) sequence. The V gene's germline CDR1 is SEHNR and CDR2 FQNEAQ (reference sequence). CDR3 length: 15 residues. Trimming removed 1 base at V and 5 bases at J, with 14 bases between. The data were taken from a study of blood T cell repertoires in COVID-19. At the level of the study: Samples taken during acute and convalescent COVID-19 were collected in the United States, Italy and Spain. Sources were T cells, B-cell-depleted T cells, or PBMCs; the material itself was cDNA or gDNA.

Original analysis: Reference gene primer amplification yielded estimated nucleated cell counts. Method: immunoSEQ multiplex PCR; TCRdb's copy keeps in-frame clones and lacks some. V and J calls and clone size are given by that table; D and trimming were obtained from the DNA. The sample shows approximately 30,000 clones, around 84% of them seen only once. Source material: peripheral blood. The TCR was taken from a human donor with acute or convalescent COVID-19. The donor label of this sample is uncertain. The chain links TRBV7-9 to TRBJ1-1; no firm D call. CDR3 sequence: CASSLDGGEGTEAFF. The CDR3 bases are TGTGCCAGCAGCTTAGACGGCGGGGAAGGGACTGAAGCTTTCTTT.